A single sample is the source of the 15 T cell receptor beta chains below, sequenced in a study of cytomegalovirus exposure and HLA in healthy donors. The PCR was carried out with 60 Vbeta primers and 13 Jbeta primers. TCRdb's table, derived via immunoSEQ multiplex PCR, lists solely in-frame clones and lacks some. The profile shows about 150,000 clones, 70% to 80% of them singletons. The source material was PBMCs. These receptors all stem from a man in his thirties or forties in good health and CMV-seropositive.

The chain has TRBV6-5 and TRBJ2-5; 12 bases match TRBD2. The DNA end is more similar to TRBJ2-7, so the J call may be wrong. Germline loops: CDR1 MNHEY, CDR2 SVGAGI. The length of the CDR3 is 14 residues. Here the CDR3 reads CASSASGRAYEQYF. The CDR3, as DNA: TGTGCCAGCAGTGCTAGCGGGAGGGCCTACGAGCAGTACTTC.

The chain carries TRBV5-6 and TRBJ2-4; TRBD2 aligns across 7 bases. V lost 1 base and J lost 1; bases outside the gene matches: 11. Germline V CDR1 and CDR2: SGHDT, YYEEEE. This CDR3 spans 18 amino acids. CDR3 in amino acids: CASSLSSGRLRAKNIQYF. CDR3 bases: TGTGCCAGCAGCTTGTCTAGCGGTAGGTTGAGGGCCAAAAACATTCAGTACTTC.

The chain is built from TRBV7-9 and TRBJ1-5; 11 bases match TRBD1. Germline CDR1 reads SEHNR; CDR2 reads FQNEAQ (reference sequence). The CDR3 extends over 19 amino acids. J was trimmed by 0 bases and V by 4 bases; bases with no gene match: 11. CDR3 in amino acids: CASSSGTGGVPYSNQPQHF. For the CDR3, the DNA is TGTGCCAGCAGCTCAGGGACAGGGGGTGTACCTTATAGCAATCAGCCCCAGCATTTT.

Comments on this clone: One end of the junction fails to match germline, which may point to a read error. The CDR3 region has the DNA TGTTCCAGCAGCTTACGGGAAGGGCGAGCCGAATCATACACCTTC. Protein product: CSSSLREGRAESYTF. The chain carries TRBV7-9 and TRBJ1-2; D not resolved. The CDR3 extends over 15 amino acids. From germline, CDR1 is SEHNR and CDR2 FQNEAQ (reference sequence).

J is TRBJ1-2 and V is TRBV6-6, with TRBD1 matching 7 bases. Germline V lookup: CDR1 MNHNY, CDR2 SVGAGI (reference sequence). V was clipped by 1 base and J by 4 bases; unmatched bases: 6. The CDR3 is 15 amino acids. CDR3 sequence (DNA): TGTGCCAGCAGTTACTGGGATGGGACAGCCTATGGCTACACCTTC. Its protein product is CASSYWDGTAYGYTF.

The V call is TRBV15, the J call TRBJ1-1; D perhaps matches TRBD1 (5 bases). This CDR3 region has 14 residues. The V and J ends lost 5 bases and 8 bases respectively, with 18 bases between them. Germline V gene data show CDR1 as LNHNV and CDR2 as YYDKDF (reference sequence). The CDR3 protein is CATSAQKQGSEAFF. CDR3 DNA: TGTGCCACCAGCGCCCAAAAGCAGGGAAGCGAAGCTTTCTTT.

This chain joins TRBV9 and TRBJ2-7, with 9 bases aligning to TRBD2. This CDR3 spans 16 amino acids. Losses at the gene ends were 4 bases for V and 6 bases for J; bases not matched to a gene: 14. Germline V gene sequence: CDR1 SGDLS, CDR2 YYNGEE. The CDR3 sequence: CASSSGGGASVGEQYF. The CDR3, as DNA: TGTGCCAGCAGCTCCGGCGGGGGGGCCTCTGTCGGCGAGCAGTACTTC.

J is TRBJ2-7 and V is TRBV27; D remains ambiguous. The CDR3 runs to 12 residues. Trimming took off 6 bases at V and 0 bases at J, with 6 bases between the two ends. Per the germline V gene, CDR1 is MNHEY and CDR2 is SMNVEV (reference sequence). The CDR3 nucleotides read TGTGCCAGCAGATCGAGCTCCTACGAGCAGTACTTC. Its protein product is CASRSSSYEQYF.

The chain couples TRBV4-3 to TRBJ2-7; TRBD2 might be the D (5 bases). The CDR3 covers 15 residues. V gave up 1 base and J gave up 0 bases, with 10 bases separating them. The V gene's germline CDR1 is LGHNA and CDR2 YSLEER. In DNA form, the CDR3 reads TGCGCCAGCAGCCAAGGTCGGGATCCCTCCTACGAGCAGTACTTC. This translates into CASSQGRDPSYEQYF.

V usage is TRBV7-2 and J usage is TRBJ2-7, with D maybe TRBD1 (5 bases). From germline, CDR1 is SGHTA and CDR2 FQGNSA. The CDR3 is made up of 13 amino acids. V dropped 5 bases and J dropped 3 bases, with 11 bases sitting between them. CDR3 in amino acids: CASSRSDSYEQYF. The CDR3 DNA sequence: TGTGCCAGCAGCCGATCCGACAGCTACGAGCAGTACTTC.

V gene TRBV9 combines with J gene TRBJ2-3, with D possibly TRBD1 on 6 matching bases. V was trimmed by 0 bases and J by 4 bases, leaving 12 bases between them. The CDR3 length is 15 residues. Germline V lookup: CDR1 SGDLS, CDR2 YYNGEE. CDR3 amino acids: CASSVVGAGPDTQYF. The CDR3 nucleotides read TGTGCCAGCAGCGTAGTGGGGGCAGGTCCAGATACGCAGTATTTT.

J is TRBJ1-1 and V is TRBV28, with 11 bases lining up with TRBD1. V was clipped by 5 bases and J by 5 bases; unmatched bases: 4. Germline loops: CDR1 MDHEN, CDR2 SYDVKM. The CDR3 has 14 amino acids. DNA of the CDR3: TGTGCCAGCAGTCGGACAGGGGGCTGGACTGAAGCTTTCTTT. This translates into CASSRTGGWTEAFF.

The V call is TRBV13, the J call TRBJ1-1; D remains ambiguous. This CDR3 has 14 amino acids. The ends were cut back, 5 bases at V and 2 bases at J, with 12 bases in the middle. The germline V gene has CDR1 PRHDT and CDR2 FYEKMQ (reference sequence). The CDR3 protein is CASSAGRFNTEAFF. CDR3 coding DNA: TGTGCCAGCAGCGCAGGCCGGTTTAACACTGAAGCTTTCTTT.

V and J are TRBV27 and TRBJ1-2; 9 bases are shared with TRBD1. CDR3 length: 16 residues. After removal of 3 bases from V and 4 bases from J, the junction contained 9 bases not matched to a gene. Germline V gene data show CDR1 as MNHEY and CDR2 as SMNVEV (reference sequence). Written as DNA, the CDR3 is TGTGCCAGCAGTTTTGGGTTGGGACAGGGAGGCTATGGCTACACCTTC. Translated, it gives CASSFGLGQGGYGYTF.

The chain couples TRBV4-1 to TRBJ2-3, with a possible D match to TRBD2 (5 bases). The ends were cut back, 2 bases at V and 6 bases at J, with 12 bases in the middle. The CDR3 sequence is 14 residues long. Germline V CDR1 and CDR2: MGHRA, YSYEKL. The CDR3 sequence: CASSQKHGGDTQYF. CDR3 sequence (DNA): TGCGCCAGCAGCCAAAAGCACGGCGGGGATACGCAGTATTTT.